Following are 21 T cell receptor beta chains from one sample sequenced in a study of CD8 T cells in ankylosing spondylitis. Study-level findings and limits: Made up of under 10 highly homologous variants, a TCR beta motif appeared characteristic of ankylosing spondylitis blood.

TCRdb re-derived calls from the 5' RACE reads in MiXCR, one entry per CDR3 protein. The profile shows about 800,000 distinct CDR3 sequences, about an eighth of them singletons. These TCRs are of unknown antigen specificity. Sample: blood, either unsorted or a sorted T cell fraction (not recorded which). Every receptor here comes from a male donor with ankylosing spondylitis.

This chain joins TRBV20-1 and TRBJ2-3; D gene unclear. V lost 5 bases and J 4 bases, leaving 22 bases between the germline ends. This CDR3 comprises 16 residues. Germline CDR1 and CDR2: DFQATT and SNEGSKA (reference sequence). The CDR3 is CSASPQAPSISDTQYF. The CDR3 DNA reads as TGCAGTGCTTCCCCGCAGGCCCCCAGTATCTCAGATACGCAGTATTTT.

Many counts were recorded for this clonotype. J is TRBJ1-2 and V is TRBV29-1; the D is unclear. The V and J ends lost 4 bases and 7 bases respectively, with 19 bases between them. This CDR3 is built from 14 residues. Germline CDR1 SQVTM, CDR2 ANQGSEA. Here the CDR3 reads CSVALLVVSSGYTF. In DNA form, the CDR3 reads TGCAGCGTTGCCCTCCTGGTTGTTTCGAGTGGCTACACCTTC. Together with reference TRBV29-1 and TRBJ1-2, the CDR3 gives the full variable domain: SAVISQKPSRDICQRGTSLTIQCQVDSQVTMMFWYRQQPGQSLTLIATANQGSEATYESGFVIDKFPISRPNLTFSTLTVSNMSPEDSSIYLCSVALLVVSSGYTFGSGTRLTVV.

With regard to this clonotype: Germline is not matched at one junction end, which may reflect a read error. The chain links TRBV23-1 to TRBJ2-7; no reliable D call. TRBV23-1 is placed among ORFs of uncertain function. This CDR3 contains 14 residues. The CDR3 DNA follows: TGCGCCACCAGTCTGAAGCCAAGCTCCTACGAGCAGTACTTC. This codes for CATSLKPSSYEQYF.

The CDR3 reads CASSQDRGHFSGANVLTF. DNA for the CDR3: TGTGCCAGCAGCCAAGATAGGGGACATTTCTCTGGGGCCAACGTCCTGACTTTC. The chain employs TRBV4-2 and TRBJ2-6; TRBD1 might be the D (6 bases). V lost 0 bases to trimming and J lost 0 bases, with 12 bases between them. The CDR3 is 18 residues long. Germline V gene lookup returns CDR1 LGHNA and CDR2 YNFKEQ.

This chain connects TRBV20-1 to TRBJ1-1, with no clear D. There are 12 residues in the CDR3. Germline CDR1 and CDR2: DFQATT and SNEGSKA (reference sequence). V lost 3 bases, J lost 3 bases, and 8 bases lay in between. The CDR3 DNA is TGCAGTGCTAGCGACCGGTACACTGAAGCTTTCTTT. This encodes CSASDRYTEAFF.

This clonotype has just a few counts. The V and J genes are TRBV7-2 and TRBJ1-5, with TRBD1 identical over 7 bases. V gave up 5 bases and J gave up 7 bases; unmatched junction bases: 8. Germline V CDR1 and CDR2: SGHTA, FQGNSA. The length of the CDR3 is 14 residues. CDR3 DNA sequence: TGTGCCAGCAGCCTGGGACAGACCCACCAGCCCCAGCATTTT. This encodes CASSLGQTHQPQHF.

CDR3 DNA sequence: TGTGCCAGCAGCATCAGGCGTATCTATGGCTACACCTTC. Translated, it gives CASSIRRIYGYTF. The chain employs TRBV28 and TRBJ1-2; D gene ambiguous. CDR3 size: 13 residues. Trimming pared 6 bases from V and 4 bases from J, leaving 12 bases between. The germline V gene encodes CDR1 MDHEN and CDR2 SYDVKM.

This clonotype was recorded at least ten times. The J gene is TRBJ2-3, the V gene TRBV29-1; D is unresolved. This CDR3 spans 13 amino acids. Trimming removed 4 bases from V and 2 bases from J, with 10 bases in between. In germline, CDR1 is SQVTM, CDR2 ANQGSEA. CDR3 coding DNA: TGCAGCGTTGGAACGCAACTCACAGATACGCAGTATTTT. Its translation: CSVGTQLTDTQYF.

V and J are TRBV10-3 and TRBJ1-2; TRBD1 matches at 7 bases. The CDR3 length is 16 residues. Germline V gene data show CDR1 as ENHRY and CDR2 as SYGVKD. V shed 4 bases and J 1 base; nucleotides not matched to a gene: 9. The CDR3 spells CAISGVGTDFNYGYTF. In DNA form, the CDR3 reads TGTGCCATCAGTGGAGTGGGGACAGATTTTAACTATGGCTACACCTTC.

As concerns this clonotype: With a much larger clone just one base away, this may be a read error. The chain recombines TRBV7-3 with TRBJ2-2, with 7 bases matching TRBD1. CDR3 length: 14 residues. Losses at the gene ends were 5 bases for V and 2 bases for J; bases not matched to a gene: 2. Germline V gene lookup returns CDR1 SGHTA and CDR2 FQGTGA. The DNA for the CDR3 is TGTGCCAGCAGCGGGGACAGCAACACCGGGGAGCTGTTTTTT. This sequence encodes CASSGDSNTGELFF.

V and J are TRBV4-2 and TRBJ2-7, with D tentatively TRBD1 (5 bases). Trimming removed 3 bases from V and 7 bases from J, with 13 bases in between. The length of the CDR3 is 13 residues. The germline V gene encodes CDR1 LGHNA and CDR2 YNFKEQ. CDR3 loop: CASSHTTSGEQYF. CDR3 bases: TGTGCCAGCAGCCATACGACTTCAGGGGAGCAGTACTTC.

The chain combines TRBV28 with TRBJ2-1; 9 nucleotides align to TRBD1. The CDR3 has 16 residues. J was trimmed by 6 bases and V by 1 base; bases with no gene match: 7. The V gene's germline CDR1 is MDHEN and CDR2 SYDVKM. The CDR3 spells CASSLSHRGLGNEQFF. CDR3 in DNA: TGTGCCAGCAGTTTATCCCACAGGGGGCTGGGCAATGAGCAGTTCTTC.

As regards this clonotype: This may arise from a read error, as a much more abundant clone is one base away. This chain joins TRBV20-1 and TRBJ2-5, with a possible D match to TRBD2 (5 bases). Trimming removed 3 bases from V and 5 bases from J, with 16 bases in between. CDR1 is DFQATT and CDR2 is SNEGSKA in the germline V gene (reference sequence). CDR3 length: 14 amino acids. This CDR3 is CSASRKGRMETQYF. The CDR3 bases are TGCAGTGCTAGTCGGAAAGGGAGAATGGAGACCCAGTACTTC.

In its sample, this clonotype was seen many times. The chain combines TRBV5-5 with TRBJ1-2; no clear D. Germline CDR1 is SGHKS and CDR2 is YYEKEE (reference sequence). V gave up 3 bases and J gave up 8 bases, with 14 bases separating them. This CDR3 contains 13 residues. Here the CDR3 DNA reads TGTGCCAGCAGCTACGCAAGCCAATCCGGCTACACCTTC. This sequence encodes CASSYASQSGYTF.

The genes are TRBV30 and TRBJ1-5; tentative D call: TRBD1 (5 bases). Germline lookup yields CDR1 GTSNPN and CDR2 SVGIG (reference sequence). CDR3 length: 13 residues. The V end was cut by 2 bases, the J end by 5 bases, with 10 bases between. This CDR3 reads CAWSRDGYQPQHF. The CDR3, as DNA: TGTGCCTGGAGTAGGGACGGATATCAGCCCCAGCATTTT.

This clonotype was seen only a few times. The rearrangement links TRBV10-3 to TRBJ2-7; 8 bases align to TRBD1. The CDR3 is 14 residues long. J lost 2 bases, V lost 9 bases, and 9 bases had no gene match. Germline V gene lookup returns CDR1 ENHRY and CDR2 SYGVKD. Written as DNA, the CDR3 is TGTGCCATTCCTCCCGACAGGGGAACCTACGAGCAGTACTTC. It specifies CAIPPDRGTYEQYF.

This clonotype was detected a few times. This sequence joins TRBV7-3 and TRBJ2-1; D may be TRBD1 or TRBD2 (6 bases each). Trimming pared 4 bases from V and 6 bases from J, leaving 16 bases between. This CDR3 contains 15 residues. The V gene's germline CDR1 is SGHTA and CDR2 FQGTGA. The CDR3 bases are TGTGCCAGCAGCTCTAGGGGGGCAGGGATCAATGAGCAGTTCTTC. Amino acids: CASSSRGAGINEQFF.

The chain's CDR3 is CSASSGSRSNEQFF. CDR3 coding DNA: TGCAGTGCTTCTAGCGGGAGTCGCTCGAATGAGCAGTTCTTC. The rearrangement links TRBV20-1 to TRBJ2-1; 10 nucleotides agree with TRBD2. The junction had 8 bases not matched to a gene; V was cut back by 5 bases and J by 7 bases. CDR1 and CDR2 from the germline V gene are DFQATT and SNEGSKA (reference sequence). The CDR3 contains 14 residues.

The rearrangement uses TRBV28 and TRBJ2-3; no clear D gene. Germline V gene data show CDR1 as MDHEN and CDR2 as SYDVKM. The V gene lost 4 bases and the J gene lost 1 base, with 9 bases spanning the gap. The CDR3 length is 14 residues. The CDR3 sequence is CASSYVTGTDTQYF. CDR3 DNA: TGTGCCAGCAGTTACGTAACTGGCACAGATACGCAGTATTTT.

This rearrangement joins TRBV5-1 to TRBJ1-4; possible D gene TRBD1, 6 bases. This CDR3 has 14 amino acids. CDR1 SGHRS and CDR2 YFSETQ come from the germline V gene. Trimming stripped 5 bases from V and 1 base from J, with 9 bases between. The CDR3 protein is CASRLQGTNEKLFF. The CDR3 DNA reads as TGCGCCAGCAGATTACAGGGAACTAATGAAAAACTGTTTTTT. The full variable domain, completed using reference TRBV5-1 and TRBJ1-4, is KAGVTQTPRYLIKTRGQQVTLSCSPISGHRSVSWYQQTPGQGLQFLFEYFSETQRNKGNFPGRFSGRQFSNSRSEMNVSTLELGDSALYLCASRLQGTNEKLFFGSGTQLSVL.

This clonotype was counted between two and nine times. The chain uses TRBV18 and TRBJ1-5; a possible D gene is TRBD1 (5 bases). CDR1 is KGHSH, CDR2 LQKENI, per germline. The CDR3 contains 16 residues. V was trimmed by 3 bases and J by 0 bases, leaving 12 bases between them. CDR3 sequence (DNA): TGTGCCAGCTCACCTACGGGACGGCATAGCAATCAGCCCCAGCATTTT. Its protein is CASSPTGRHSNQPQHF.